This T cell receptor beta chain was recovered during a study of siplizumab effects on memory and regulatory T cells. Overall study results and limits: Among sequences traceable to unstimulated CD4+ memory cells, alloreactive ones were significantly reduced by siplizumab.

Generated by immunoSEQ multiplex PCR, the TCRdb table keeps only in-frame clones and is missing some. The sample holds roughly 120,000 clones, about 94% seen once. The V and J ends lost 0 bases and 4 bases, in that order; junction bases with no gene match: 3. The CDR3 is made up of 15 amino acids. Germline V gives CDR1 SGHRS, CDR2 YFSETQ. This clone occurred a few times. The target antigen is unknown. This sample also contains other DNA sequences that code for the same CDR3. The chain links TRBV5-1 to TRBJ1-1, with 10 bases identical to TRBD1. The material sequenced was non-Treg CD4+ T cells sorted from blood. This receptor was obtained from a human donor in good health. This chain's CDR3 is CASSLDGQGGTEAFF. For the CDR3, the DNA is TGCGCCAGCAGCTTGGATGGACAGGGGGGCACTGAAGCTTTCTTT.